Included here is one T cell receptor beta chain sequence, with context. Its antigen is unidentified. Template switching by 5'RACE produced TCR cDNA, adding a universal primer site and UMIs. MiXCR was run by TCRdb on the 5' RACE reads, yielding one entry per CDR3 protein. The repertoire holds 95,000 to 150,000 distinct CDR3 sequences, with under 9% as singletons. The source of the sample is a study of T cells after yellow fever vaccination. As for the study in general: Fractions of limited cellularity were prepared by means of SMART-Seq v4 Ultra Low Input. General observations from the study: CD4 and CD8 compartments shared a small share of clonotypes. Highly abundant clonotypes carried over from the bulk population could end up in FACS-sorted repertoires as contaminants.

Trimming pared 4 bases from V and 8 bases from J, leaving 17 bases between. There are 14 residues in the CDR3. The sequences come from CD8+ T cells sorted from PBMCs, collected on the day of the yellow fever booster vaccination. The origin of this receptor is a man between 18 and 29 years old who received the YFV17D yellow fever vaccine. The V gene is TRBV12-3 or TRBV12-4, the J gene TRBJ1-2, with D uncertain. CDR3 DNA sequence: TGTGCCAGCAGTTCTGAGGCTCCTCTTGAAGGCTACACCTTC. It specifies CASSSEAPLEGYTF.